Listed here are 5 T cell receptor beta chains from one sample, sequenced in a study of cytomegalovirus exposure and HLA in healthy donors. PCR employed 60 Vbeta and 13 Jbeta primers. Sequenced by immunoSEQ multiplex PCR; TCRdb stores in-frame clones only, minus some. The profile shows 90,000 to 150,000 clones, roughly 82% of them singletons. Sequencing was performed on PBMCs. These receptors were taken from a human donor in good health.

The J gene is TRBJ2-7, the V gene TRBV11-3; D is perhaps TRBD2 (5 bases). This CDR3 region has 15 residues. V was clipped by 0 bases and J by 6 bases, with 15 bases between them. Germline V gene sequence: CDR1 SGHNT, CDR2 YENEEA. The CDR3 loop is CASSLDLPGVGEQYF. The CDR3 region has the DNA TGTGCCAGCAGCTTAGATCTTCCCGGGGTCGGCGAGCAGTACTTC.

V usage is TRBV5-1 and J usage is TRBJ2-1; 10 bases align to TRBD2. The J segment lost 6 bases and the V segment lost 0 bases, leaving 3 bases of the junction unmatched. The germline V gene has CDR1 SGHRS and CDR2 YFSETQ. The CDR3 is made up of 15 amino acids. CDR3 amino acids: CASSLASGSANEQFF. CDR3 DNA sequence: TGCGCCAGCAGCTTGGCTAGCGGGAGTGCCAATGAGCAGTTCTTC. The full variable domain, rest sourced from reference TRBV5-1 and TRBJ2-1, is KAGVTQTPRYLIKTRGQQVTLSCSPISGHRSVSWYQQTPGQGLQFLFEYFSETQRNKGNFPGRFSGRQFSNSRSEMNVSTLELGDSALYLCASSLASGSANEQFFGPGTRLTVL.

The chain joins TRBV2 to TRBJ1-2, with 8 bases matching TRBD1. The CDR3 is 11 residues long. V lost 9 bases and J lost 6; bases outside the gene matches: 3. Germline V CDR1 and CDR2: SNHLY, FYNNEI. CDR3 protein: CARGQGNGYTF. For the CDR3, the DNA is TGTGCCAGAGGACAGGGAAATGGCTACACCTTC.

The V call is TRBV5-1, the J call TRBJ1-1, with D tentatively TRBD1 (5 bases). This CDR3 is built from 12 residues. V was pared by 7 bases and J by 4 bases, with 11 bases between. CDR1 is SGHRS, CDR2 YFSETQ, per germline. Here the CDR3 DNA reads TGCGCCAGCTCCGGGGACTCCACTGAAGCTTTCTTT. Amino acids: CASSGDSTEAFF.

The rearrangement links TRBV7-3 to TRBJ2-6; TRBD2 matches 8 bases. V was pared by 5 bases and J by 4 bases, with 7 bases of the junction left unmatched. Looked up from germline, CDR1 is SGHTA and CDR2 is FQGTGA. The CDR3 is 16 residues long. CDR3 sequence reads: CASSPGGGSGANVLTF. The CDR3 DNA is TGTGCCAGCAGCCCCGGGGGGGGGTCCGGGGCCAACGTCCTGACTTTC.